This T cell receptor (beta chain) was identified during a study of CD8+CD57+ T cells in acquired aplastic anemia. Study at large: The average for DNA from sorted CD4+ and CD8+ cells was 3.2 ug. Healthy-donor CD4+ cells averaged roughly 11 million reads.

Germline-derived CDR1 and CDR2 are LNHNV and YYDKDF (reference sequence). This CDR3 contains 15 residues. Between the trimmed V and J ends, which lost 3 bases and 2 bases, there was a span of 13 bases. Genomic DNA was employed as the template in profiling TCR beta VDJ and CDR3. TCRdb independently ran MiXCR on the reads; one entry per CDR3 protein. The repertoire consists of fewer than 200,000 distinct CDR3 sequences, with 60% to 70% occurring once and the leading ten covering 45% to 55%. Study results and caveats: Patients versus controls showed no significant CD8+ Simpson's diversity difference.

Concerning this clonotype: Its matching antigen is unknown.

The sequenced sample consisted of sorted CD4+, CD8+, or CD8+CD57+ T cells (not recorded which) from PBMCs. V and J are TRBV15 and TRBJ1-2, with D possibly TRBD1 on 5 matching bases. This clonotype was obtained from a human donor in good health. The CDR3 DNA reads TGTGCCACCAGCAGGTCCCGGGACGGGAACTATGGCTACACCTTC. Protein sequence: CATSRSRDGNYGYTF.